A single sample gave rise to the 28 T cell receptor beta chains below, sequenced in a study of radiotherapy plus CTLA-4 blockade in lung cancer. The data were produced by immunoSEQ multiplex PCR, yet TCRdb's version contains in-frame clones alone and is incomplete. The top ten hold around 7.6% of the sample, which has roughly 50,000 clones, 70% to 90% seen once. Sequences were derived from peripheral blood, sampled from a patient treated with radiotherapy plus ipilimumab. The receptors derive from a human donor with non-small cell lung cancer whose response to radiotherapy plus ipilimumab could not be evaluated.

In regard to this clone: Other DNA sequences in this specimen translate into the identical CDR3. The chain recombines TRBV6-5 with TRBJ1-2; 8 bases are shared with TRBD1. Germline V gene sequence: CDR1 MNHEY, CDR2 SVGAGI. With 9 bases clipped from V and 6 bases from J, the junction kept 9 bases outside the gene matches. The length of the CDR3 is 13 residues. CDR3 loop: CASSPDRDDGYTF. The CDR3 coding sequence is TGTGCCAGTAGTCCGGACAGGGACGATGGCTACACCTTC.

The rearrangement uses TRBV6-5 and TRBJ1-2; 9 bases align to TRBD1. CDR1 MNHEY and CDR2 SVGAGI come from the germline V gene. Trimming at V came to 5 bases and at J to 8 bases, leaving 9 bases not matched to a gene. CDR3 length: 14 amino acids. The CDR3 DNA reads TGTGCCAGCAGTACGCCCGGGACAGGGCTAGGCTACACCTTC. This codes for CASSTPGTGLGYTF.

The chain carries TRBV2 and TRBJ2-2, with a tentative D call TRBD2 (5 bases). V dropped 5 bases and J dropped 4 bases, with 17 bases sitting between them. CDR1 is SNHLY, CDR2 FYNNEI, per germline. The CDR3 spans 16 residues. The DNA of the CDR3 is TGTGCCAGCAGTCGCGACACCCCCCGGGGCACCGGGGAGCTGTTTTTT. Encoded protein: CASSRDTPRGTGELFF. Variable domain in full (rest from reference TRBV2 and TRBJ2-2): EPEVTQTPSHQVTQMGQEVILRCVPISNHLYFYWYRQILGQKVEFLVSFYNNEISEKSEIFDDQFSVERPDGSNFTLKIRSTKLEDSAMYFCASSRDTPRGTGELFFGEGSRLTVL.

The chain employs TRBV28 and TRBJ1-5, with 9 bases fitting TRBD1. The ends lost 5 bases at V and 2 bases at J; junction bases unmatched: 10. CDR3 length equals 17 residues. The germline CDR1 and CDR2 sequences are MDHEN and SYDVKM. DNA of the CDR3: TGTGCCAGCAGTCCCCGACAGGGGGAAGTTGGCAATCAGCCCCAGCATTTT. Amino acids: CASSPRQGEVGNQPQHF.

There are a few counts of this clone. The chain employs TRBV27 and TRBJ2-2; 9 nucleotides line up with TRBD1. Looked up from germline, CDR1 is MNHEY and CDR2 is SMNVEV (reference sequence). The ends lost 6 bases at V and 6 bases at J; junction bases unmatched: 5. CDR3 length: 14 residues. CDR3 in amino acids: CASRGDRESGELFF. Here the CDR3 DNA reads TGTGCCAGCAGGGGGGACAGGGAATCCGGGGAGCTGTTTTTT.

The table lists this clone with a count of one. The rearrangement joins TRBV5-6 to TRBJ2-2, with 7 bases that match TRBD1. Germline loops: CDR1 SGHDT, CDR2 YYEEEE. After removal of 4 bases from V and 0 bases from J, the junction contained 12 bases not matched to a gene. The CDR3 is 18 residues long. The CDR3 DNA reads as TGTGCCAGCAGCCCCGGACAGGCCGTCCTTGCGAACACCGGGGAGCTGTTTTTT. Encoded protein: CASSPGQAVLANTGELFF.

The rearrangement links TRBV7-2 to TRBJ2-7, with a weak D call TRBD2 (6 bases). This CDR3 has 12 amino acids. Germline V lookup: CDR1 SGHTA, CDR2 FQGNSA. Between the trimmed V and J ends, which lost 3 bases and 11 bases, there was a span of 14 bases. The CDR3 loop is CASSLGTGAEYF. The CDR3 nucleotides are TGTGCCAGCAGCTTGGGGACGGGAGCGGAGTACTTC.

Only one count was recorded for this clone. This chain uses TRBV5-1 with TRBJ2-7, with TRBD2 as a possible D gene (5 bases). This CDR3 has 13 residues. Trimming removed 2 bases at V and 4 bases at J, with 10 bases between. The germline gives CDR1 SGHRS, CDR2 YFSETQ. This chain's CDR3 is CASSFGSGYEQYF. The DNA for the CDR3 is TGCGCCAGCAGCTTTGGGAGCGGATACGAGCAGTACTTC.

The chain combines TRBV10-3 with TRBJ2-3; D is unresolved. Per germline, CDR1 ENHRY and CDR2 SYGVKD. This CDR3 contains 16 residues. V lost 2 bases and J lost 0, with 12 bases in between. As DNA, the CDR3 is TGTGCCATCAGTGAGCCAGCGAGGTCCAGCACAGATACGCAGTATTTT. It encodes CAISEPARSSTDTQYF.

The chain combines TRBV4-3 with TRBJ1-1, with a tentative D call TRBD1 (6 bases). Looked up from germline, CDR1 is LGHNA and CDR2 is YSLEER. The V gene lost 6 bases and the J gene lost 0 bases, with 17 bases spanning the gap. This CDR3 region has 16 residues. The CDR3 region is CASSLSTGPLNTEAFF. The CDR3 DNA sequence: TGCGCCAGCAGTCTGAGTACAGGGCCCTTGAACACTGAAGCTTTCTTT.

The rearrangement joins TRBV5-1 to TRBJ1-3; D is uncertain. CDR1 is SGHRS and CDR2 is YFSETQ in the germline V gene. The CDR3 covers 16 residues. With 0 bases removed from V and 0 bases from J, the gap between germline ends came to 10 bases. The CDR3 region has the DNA TGCGCCAGCAGCTTGGAGTTGCGGCTCTCTGGAAACACCATATATTTT. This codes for CASSLELRLSGNTIYF.

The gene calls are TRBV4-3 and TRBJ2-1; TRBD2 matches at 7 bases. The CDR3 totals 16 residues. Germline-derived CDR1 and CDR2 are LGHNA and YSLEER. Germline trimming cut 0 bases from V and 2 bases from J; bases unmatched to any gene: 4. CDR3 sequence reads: CASSQDRGGTYNEQFF. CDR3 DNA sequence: TGCGCCAGCAGCCAAGATCGCGGGGGTACCTACAATGAGCAGTTCTTC.

The CDR3 region has the DNA TGTGCCAGCAGATGGCGGCAGGGGAGCTATGGCTACACCTTC. This sequence encodes CASRWRQGSYGYTF. The chain recombines TRBV6-1 with TRBJ1-2, with D possibly being TRBD1 (6 bases). This CDR3 has 14 residues. Trimming cost V 6 bases and J 4 bases, with 15 bases left between them. CDR1 and CDR2 (germline): MNHNS, SASEGT.

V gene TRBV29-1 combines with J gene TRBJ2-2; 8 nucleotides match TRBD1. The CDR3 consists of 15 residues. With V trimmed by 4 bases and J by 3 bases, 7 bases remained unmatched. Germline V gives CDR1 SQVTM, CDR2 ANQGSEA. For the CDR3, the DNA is TGCAGCGTTGTCTTGACAGGGGCGCACACCGGGGAGCTGTTTTTT. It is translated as CSVVLTGAHTGELFF.

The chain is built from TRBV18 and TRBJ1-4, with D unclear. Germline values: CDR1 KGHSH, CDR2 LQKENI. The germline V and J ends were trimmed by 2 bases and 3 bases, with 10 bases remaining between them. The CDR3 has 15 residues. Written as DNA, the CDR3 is TGTGCCAGCTCACCAAGGCAGGACTCTAATGAAAAACTGTTTTTT. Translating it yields CASSPRQDSNEKLFF.

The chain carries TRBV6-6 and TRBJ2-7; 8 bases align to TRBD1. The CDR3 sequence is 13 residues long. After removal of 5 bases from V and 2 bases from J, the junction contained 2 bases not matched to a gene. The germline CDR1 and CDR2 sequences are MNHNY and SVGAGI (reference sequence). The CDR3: CASSRTGPYEQYF. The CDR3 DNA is TGTGCCAGCAGTCGGACAGGGCCCTACGAGCAGTACTTC.

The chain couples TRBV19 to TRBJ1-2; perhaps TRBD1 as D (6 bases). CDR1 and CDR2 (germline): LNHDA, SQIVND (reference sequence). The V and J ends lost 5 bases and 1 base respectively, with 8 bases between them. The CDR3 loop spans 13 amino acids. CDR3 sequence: CASSGQNNYGYTF. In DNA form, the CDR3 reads TGTGCCAGTAGTGGACAGAATAACTATGGCTACACCTTC. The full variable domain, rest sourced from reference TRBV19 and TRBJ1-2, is DGGITQSPKYLFRKEGQNVTLSCEQNLNHDAMYWYRQDPGQGLRLIYYSQIVNDFQKGDIAEGYSVSREKKESFPLTVTSAQKNPTAFYLCASSGQNNYGYTFGSGTRLTVV.

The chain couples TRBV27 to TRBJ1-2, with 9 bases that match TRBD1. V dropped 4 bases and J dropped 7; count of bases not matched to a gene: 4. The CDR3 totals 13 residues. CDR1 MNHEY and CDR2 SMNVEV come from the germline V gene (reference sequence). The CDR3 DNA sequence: TGTGCCAGCAGTTCGGGGACAGGGCTTGGCTACACCTTC. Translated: CASSSGTGLGYTF.

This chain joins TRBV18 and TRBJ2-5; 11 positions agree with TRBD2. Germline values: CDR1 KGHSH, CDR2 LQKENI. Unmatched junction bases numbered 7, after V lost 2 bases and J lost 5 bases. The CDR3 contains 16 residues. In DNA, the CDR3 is TGTGCCAGCTCACCAGTCCTAGCGGGAGGCTGGGAGACCCAGTACTTC. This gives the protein CASSPVLAGGWETQYF.

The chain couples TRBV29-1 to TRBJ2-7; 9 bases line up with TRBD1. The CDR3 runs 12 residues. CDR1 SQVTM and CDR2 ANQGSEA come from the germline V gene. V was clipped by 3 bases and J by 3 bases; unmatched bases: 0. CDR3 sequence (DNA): TGCAGCGTTGAGGGACAGGGCTACGAGCAGTACTTC. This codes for CSVEGQGYEQYF.

The CDR3 DNA is TGTGCCAGCAGCCCCAGGTTGCGCGGGGGGGCCGATGAGCAGTTCTTC. Residues: CASSPRLRGGADEQFF. The rearrangement uses TRBV7-2 and TRBJ2-1; 9 bases agree with TRBD2. The CDR3 contains 16 residues. Germline lookup yields CDR1 SGHTA and CDR2 FQGNSA. V shed 5 bases and J 8 bases; nucleotides not matched to a gene: 13.

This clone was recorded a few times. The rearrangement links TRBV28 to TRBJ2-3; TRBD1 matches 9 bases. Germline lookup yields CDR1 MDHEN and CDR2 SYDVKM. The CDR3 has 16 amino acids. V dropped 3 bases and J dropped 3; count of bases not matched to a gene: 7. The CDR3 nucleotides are TGTGCCAGCAGTTTTACGGGACAGGGTTTAACAGATACGCAGTATTTT. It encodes CASSFTGQGLTDTQYF.

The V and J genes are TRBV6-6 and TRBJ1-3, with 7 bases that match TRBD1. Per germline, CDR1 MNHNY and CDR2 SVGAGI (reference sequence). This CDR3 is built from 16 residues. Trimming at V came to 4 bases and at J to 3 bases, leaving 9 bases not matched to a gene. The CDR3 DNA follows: TGTGCCAGCAGTTCCTCTCGGGACAGAATTGGAAACACCATATATTTT. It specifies CASSSSRDRIGNTIYF.

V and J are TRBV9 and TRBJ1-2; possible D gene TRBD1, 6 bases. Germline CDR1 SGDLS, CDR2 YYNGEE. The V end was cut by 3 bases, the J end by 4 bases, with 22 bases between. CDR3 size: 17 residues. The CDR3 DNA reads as TGTGCCAGCAGCGCGTTCCTATGGGACACCAAGGGCTATGGCTACACCTTC. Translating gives CASSAFLWDTKGYGYTF.

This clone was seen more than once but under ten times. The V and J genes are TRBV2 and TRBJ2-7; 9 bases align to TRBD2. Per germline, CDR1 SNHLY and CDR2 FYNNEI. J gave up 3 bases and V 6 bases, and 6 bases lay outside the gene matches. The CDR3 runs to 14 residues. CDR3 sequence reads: CASSPSGVVYEQYF. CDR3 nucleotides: TGTGCCAGCAGCCCTAGCGGGGTCGTCTACGAGCAGTACTTC.

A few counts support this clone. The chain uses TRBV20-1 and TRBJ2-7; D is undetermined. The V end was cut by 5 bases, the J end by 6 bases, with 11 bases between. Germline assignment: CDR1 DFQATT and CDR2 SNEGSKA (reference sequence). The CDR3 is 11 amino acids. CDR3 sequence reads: CSAGHPGEQYF. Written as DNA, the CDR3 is TGCAGTGCTGGCCATCCGGGCGAGCAGTACTTC.

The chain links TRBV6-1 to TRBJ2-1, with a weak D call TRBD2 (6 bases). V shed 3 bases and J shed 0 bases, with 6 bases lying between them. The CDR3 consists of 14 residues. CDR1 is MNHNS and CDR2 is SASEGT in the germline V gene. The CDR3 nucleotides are TGTGCCAGCAGTGATAGCGGCTCCTACAATGAGCAGTTCTTC. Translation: CASSDSGSYNEQFF.

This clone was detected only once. This CDR3 is CASSRDPGTGGYEQYF. The CDR3 bases are TGCGCCAGCAGCCGTGACCCCGGGACAGGGGGCTACGAGCAGTACTTC. V usage is TRBV4-3 and J usage is TRBJ2-7, with 11 bases fitting TRBD1. The CDR3 length is 16 residues. With V trimmed by 4 bases and J by 3 bases, 8 bases remained unmatched. Germline loops: CDR1 LGHNA, CDR2 YSLEER.